Reported below is one TCR beta chain. Its antigen is unknown. This entry belongs to a study of brain T cells in children with intractable seizures. The study, taken as a whole, reports: Pre- and post-surgery blood differed in depth, so pre-surgery absences may be undersampling. Only CDR3 sequence similarity suggested viral specificity, without known HCMV serostatus.

Here immunoSEQ multiplex PCR was the method, and the copy in TCRdb shows in-frame clones only, minus some. This sample carries around 340,000 clones, about 93% of them seen once, and the ten largest clones take approximately 5%. CDR3 size: 14 residues. Trimming shortened V by 1 base and J by 8 bases, and 9 bases separated the two germline ends. Per germline, CDR1 MNHNS and CDR2 SASEGT. Time point: blood from clinic visit 5 months post-surgery; TSC patient then seizure free. Sequencing was limited to surgery cases with top T cell transcript signatures in brain tissue. Patients received at least one anti-epileptic drug before surgery.

The sequencing here drew on peripheral blood, taken 4 to 5 months after surgery. The receptor's source is a boy under three years old with tuberous sclerosis and intractable seizures. V and J are TRBV6-1 and TRBJ1-6; D gene unclear. The chain's CDR3 is CASSEVAGDSPLHF. CDR3 coding DNA: TGTGCCAGCAGTGAAGTGGCGGGAGATTCACCCCTCCACTTT.